A selection of T cell receptor beta chains follows, all from one sample in a study of blood T cell repertoires in COVID-19. Sequencing used immunoSEQ multiplex PCR; TCRdb keeps in-frame clones, though not all of them. The sample holds approximately 310,000 clones, 85% seen once. Source material: PBMCs or T cells enriched from blood (not recorded which). Source of these receptors: a woman aged 30 to 39 who had been exposed to COVID-19. Both conserved end residues are part of each CDR3. The order of the fields is clone size, J gene, V gene, CDR3 protein. Expanded clones get a size class; other rows say once, few or many, or leave the size out.

- TRBJ2-7 TRBV28 CASSSETDKQYF
- TRBJ2-7 TRBV7-8 CASSPVVSGSSGGQYF
- TRBJ1-5 TRBV4-2 CASSQETVSNQPQHF
- TRBJ2-3 TRBV25-1 CASSESHGGLAADTQYF
- TRBJ2-3 TRBV21-1 CASSKGQRGNTDTQYF
- TRBJ1-2 TRBV25-1 CASSEGAGYGYTF
once TRBJ1-3 TRBV4-2 CASSQSRVSGNTIYF
- TRBJ1-1 TRBV2 CASTRDSMNTEAFF
- TRBJ1-1 TRBV2 CASGTTNTEAFF
- TRBJ1-5 TRBV4-2 CASSQGDQPQHF
- TRBJ1-2 TRBV28 CASSSGQGGVYGYTF
- TRBJ1-5 TRBV19 CASSRQGARGQPQHF
- TRBJ2-2 TRBV6-5 CASTPGGGELFF
- TRBJ2-1 TRBV7-3 CASSSGLGSNEQFF
- TRBJ2-6 TRBV2 CASSGGHAGANVLTF
- TRBJ2-1 TRBV5-1 CASSFGTGLDYNEQFF
once TRBJ2-7 TRBV4-3 CASSQDFGYEQYF
- TRBJ1-6 TRBV29-1 CSAGSGTGDNSPLHF
- TRBJ2-3 TRBV7-3 CASSYTSGRAHTQYF
- TRBJ2-1 TRBV5-1 CASSLRLVSSYNEQFF
- TRBJ1-2 TRBV11-2 CASSRTGSSYGYTF
- TRBJ2-7 TRBV3-1/TRBV3-2 CASSQLVSWQGPQSSYEQYF
- TRBJ1-5 TRBV28 CASSPITGPRGNQPQHF
- TRBJ1-2 TRBV28 CASNIQVAGYGYTF
- TRBJ2-5 TRBV9 CASSVGIRVETETQYF
- TRBJ1-1 TRBV7-2 CASSLTGNTEAFF
- TRBJ2-5 TRBV7-9 CASTPRGGVGGETQYF
- TRBJ1-2 TRBV6-1 CASSEAPSDRSGYTF
- TRBJ2-1 TRBV19 CASSVTSGRGDNEQFF
- TRBJ1-2 TRBV19 CASSMIPRNGYTF
- TRBJ1-2 TRBV28 CASKTGGSYGYTF
- TRBJ2-1 TRBV7-8 CASSLGTEISNEQFF
- TRBJ1-2 TRBV28 CASSFQGNYGYTF
- TRBJ1-6 TRBV7-9 CASSLGGGQGPVHF
- TRBJ1-2 TRBV19 CASSEGPNYGYTF
- TRBJ2-3 TRBV10-1 CASSGRDSLSDTQYF
- TRBJ1-2 TRBV28 CASSFQQTNYGYTF
- TRBJ1-2 TRBV28 CASRHYGAGGDFRYTF
once TRBJ2-3 TRBV28 CASRQSADTQYF
- TRBJ2-3 TRBV12-3/TRBV12-4 CASSHETDTQYF
- TRBJ1-3 TRBV7-8 CASSLGQEISGNTIYF
- TRBJ2-7 TRBV4-3 CASSQDPGQQHYEQYF
- TRBJ2-7 TRBV5-1 CASSLPGRVGEQYF